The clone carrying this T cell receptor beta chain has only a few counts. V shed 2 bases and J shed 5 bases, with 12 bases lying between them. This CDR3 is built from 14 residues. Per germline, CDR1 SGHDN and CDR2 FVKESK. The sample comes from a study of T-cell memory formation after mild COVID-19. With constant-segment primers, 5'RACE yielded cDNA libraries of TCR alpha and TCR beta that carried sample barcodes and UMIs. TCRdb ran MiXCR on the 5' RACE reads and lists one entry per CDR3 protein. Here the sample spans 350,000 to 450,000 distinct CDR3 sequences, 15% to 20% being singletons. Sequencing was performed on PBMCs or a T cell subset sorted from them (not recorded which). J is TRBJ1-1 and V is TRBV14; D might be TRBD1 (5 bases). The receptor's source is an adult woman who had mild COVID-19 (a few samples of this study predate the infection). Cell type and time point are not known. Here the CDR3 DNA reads TGTGCCAGCAGCCAACAGGGCCGTGGGACTGAAGCTTTCTTT. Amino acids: CASSQQGRGTEAFF.